One and the same sample provided the 2 T cell receptor beta chains below, sequenced in a study of PD-1 blockade in classical Hodgkin lymphoma. With no exception, relapse followed autologous stem cell transplantation in all patients, and brentuximab vedotin exposure varied. Sequenced by immunoSEQ multiplex PCR; TCRdb stores in-frame clones only, minus some. The sample has approximately 73,000 clones, more than 85% seen once; the top ten hold about 8%. Source: peripheral blood mononuclear cells (PBMCs), taken at baseline. These receptors all stem from a human donor with classical Hodgkin lymphoma.

This rearrangement joins TRBV7-3 to TRBJ2-6; a possible D gene is TRBD1 (6 bases). The germline V gene encodes CDR1 SGHTA and CDR2 FQGTGA. CDR3 size: 15 residues. The V and J ends lost 4 bases and 0 bases respectively, with 7 bases between them. CDR3 nucleotide sequence: TGTGCCAGCAGCTCGGACAGCTCTGGGGCCAACGTCCTGACTTTC. Protein sequence: CASSSDSSGANVLTF.

The CDR3 DNA sequence: TGTGCCAGCAGTCCGACATTTAGCAATCAGCCCCAGCATTTT. Amino acid sequence: CASSPTFSNQPQHF. The V and J genes are TRBV7-2 and TRBJ1-5; no reliable D call. The V gene's germline CDR1 is SGHTA and CDR2 FQGNSA. The germline V and J ends were trimmed by 6 bases and 0 bases, with 9 bases remaining between them. This CDR3 has 14 residues. The full variable domain, with the rest looked up from reference TRBV7-2 and TRBJ1-5, is GAGVSQSPSNKVTEKGKDVELRCDPISGHTALYWYRQSLGQGLEFLIYFQGNSAPDKSGLPSDRFSAERTGGSVSTLTIQRTQQEDSAVYLCASSPTFSNQPQHFGDGTRLSIL.